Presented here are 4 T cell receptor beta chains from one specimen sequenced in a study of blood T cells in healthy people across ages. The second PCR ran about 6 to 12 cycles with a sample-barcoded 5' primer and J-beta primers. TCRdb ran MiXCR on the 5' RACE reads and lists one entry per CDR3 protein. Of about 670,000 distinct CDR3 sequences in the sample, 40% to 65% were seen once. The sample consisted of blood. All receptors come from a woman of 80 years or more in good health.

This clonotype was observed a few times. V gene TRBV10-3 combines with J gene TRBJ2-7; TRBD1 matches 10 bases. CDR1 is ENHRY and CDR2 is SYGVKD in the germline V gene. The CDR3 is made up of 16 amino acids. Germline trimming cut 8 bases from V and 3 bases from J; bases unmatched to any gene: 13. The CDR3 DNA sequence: TGTGCCATCGGCGCGGGGGGACAGGGGACTCGCTACGAGCAGTACTTC. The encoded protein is CAIGAGGQGTRYEQYF.

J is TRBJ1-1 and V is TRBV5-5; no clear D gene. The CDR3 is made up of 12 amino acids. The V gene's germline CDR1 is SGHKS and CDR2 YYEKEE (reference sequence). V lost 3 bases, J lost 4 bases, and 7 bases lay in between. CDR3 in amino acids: CASSSSSTEAFF. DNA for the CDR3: TGTGCCAGCAGCTCCTCCAGCACTGAAGCTTTCTTT.

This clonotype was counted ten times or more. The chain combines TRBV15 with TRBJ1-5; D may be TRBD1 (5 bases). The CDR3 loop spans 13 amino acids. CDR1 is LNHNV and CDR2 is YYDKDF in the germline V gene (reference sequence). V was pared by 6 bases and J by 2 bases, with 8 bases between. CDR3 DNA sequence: TGTGCCACCAGGGAACAGGGCAATCAGCCCCAGCATTTT. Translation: CATREQGNQPQHF.

The CDR3 here is CSALSLAAQFF. The CDR3, as DNA: TGCAGTGCTTTAAGCCTAGCGGCCCAGTTCTTC. This sequence joins TRBV20-1 and TRBJ2-1; 7 bases are a match to TRBD2. CDR3 length: 11 residues. Germline lookup yields CDR1 DFQATT and CDR2 SNEGSKA (reference sequence). The J segment lost 13 bases and the V segment lost 5 bases, leaving 8 bases of the junction unmatched.